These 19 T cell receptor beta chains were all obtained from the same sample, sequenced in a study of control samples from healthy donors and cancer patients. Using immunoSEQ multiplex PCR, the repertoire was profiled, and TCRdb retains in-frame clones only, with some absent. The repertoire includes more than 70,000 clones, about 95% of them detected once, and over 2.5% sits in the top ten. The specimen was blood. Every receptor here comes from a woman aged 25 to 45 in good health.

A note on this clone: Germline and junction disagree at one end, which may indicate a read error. Written as DNA, the CDR3 is TGTGCCAGTAGCGGGGGCCGGCCAGATACGCAGTATTTT. It encodes CASSGGRPDTQYF. The J gene is TRBJ2-3, the V gene TRBV9; 9 positions agree with TRBD2. The CDR3 spans 13 residues. In germline, CDR1 is SGDLS, CDR2 YYNGEE. The whole variable domain, filled in from reference TRBV9 and TRBJ2-3, reads DSGVTQTPKHLITATGQRVTLRCSPRSGDLSVYWYQQSLDQGLQFLIQYYNGEERAKGNILERFSAQQFPDLHSELNLSSLELGDSALYFCASSGGRPDTQYFGPGTRLTVL.

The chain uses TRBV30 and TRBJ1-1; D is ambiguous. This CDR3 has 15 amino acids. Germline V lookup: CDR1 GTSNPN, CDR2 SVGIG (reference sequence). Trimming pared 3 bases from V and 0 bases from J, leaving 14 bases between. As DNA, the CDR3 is TGTGCCTGGAGGTCCGGCTCTGGGATGAACACTGAAGCTTTCTTT. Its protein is CAWRSGSGMNTEAFF.

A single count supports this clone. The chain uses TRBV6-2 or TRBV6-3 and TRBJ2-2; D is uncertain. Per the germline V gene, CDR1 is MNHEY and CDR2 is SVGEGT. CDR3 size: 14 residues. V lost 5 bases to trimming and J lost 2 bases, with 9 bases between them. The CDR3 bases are TGTGCCAGCAGTAACGAGGTTAACACCGGGGAGCTGTTTTTT. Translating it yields CASSNEVNTGELFF.

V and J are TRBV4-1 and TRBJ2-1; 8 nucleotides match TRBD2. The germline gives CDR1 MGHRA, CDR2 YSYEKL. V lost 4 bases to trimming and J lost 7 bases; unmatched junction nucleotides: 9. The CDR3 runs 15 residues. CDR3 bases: TGCGCCAGCAGCCGTGCCGCGGGGGGCGTAAATGAGCAGTTCTTC. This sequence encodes CASSRAAGGVNEQFF.

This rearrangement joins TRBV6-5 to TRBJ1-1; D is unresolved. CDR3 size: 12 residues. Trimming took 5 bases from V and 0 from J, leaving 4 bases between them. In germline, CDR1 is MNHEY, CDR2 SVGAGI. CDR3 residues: CASSTVNTEAFF. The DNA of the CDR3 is TGTGCCAGCAGTACCGTGAACACTGAAGCTTTCTTT.

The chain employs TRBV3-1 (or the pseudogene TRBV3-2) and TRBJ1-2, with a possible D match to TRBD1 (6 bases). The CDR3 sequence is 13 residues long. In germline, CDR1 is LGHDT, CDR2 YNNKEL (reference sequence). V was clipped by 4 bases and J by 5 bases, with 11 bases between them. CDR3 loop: CASSPDSLYGYTF. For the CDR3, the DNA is TGTGCCAGCAGCCCGGACAGTTTATATGGCTACACCTTC.

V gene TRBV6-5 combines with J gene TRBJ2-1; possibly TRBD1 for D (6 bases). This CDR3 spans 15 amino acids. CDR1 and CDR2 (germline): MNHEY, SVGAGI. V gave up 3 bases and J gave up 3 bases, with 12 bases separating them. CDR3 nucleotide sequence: TGTGCCAGCAGTTATACAGGGAGCAACTACAATGAGCAGTTCTTC. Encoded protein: CASSYTGSNYNEQFF.

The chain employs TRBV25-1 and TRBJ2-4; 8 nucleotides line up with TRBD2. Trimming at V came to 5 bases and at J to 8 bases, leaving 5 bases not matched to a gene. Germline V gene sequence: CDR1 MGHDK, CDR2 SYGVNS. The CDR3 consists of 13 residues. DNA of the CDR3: TGTGCCAGCAGTTCGGGGGGGCTATACATTCAGTACTTC. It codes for CASSSGGLYIQYF.

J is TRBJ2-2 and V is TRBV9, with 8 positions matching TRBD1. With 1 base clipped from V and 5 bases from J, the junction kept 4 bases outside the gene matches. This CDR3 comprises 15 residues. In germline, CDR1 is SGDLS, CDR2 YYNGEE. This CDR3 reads CASSVQGAETGELFF. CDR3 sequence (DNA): TGTGCCAGCAGCGTACAGGGGGCAGAGACCGGGGAGCTGTTTTTT. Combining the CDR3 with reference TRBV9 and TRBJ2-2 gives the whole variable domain DSGVTQTPKHLITATGQRVTLRCSPRSGDLSVYWYQQSLDQGLQFLIQYYNGEERAKGNILERFSAQQFPDLHSELNLSSLELGDSALYFCASSVQGAETGELFFGEGSRLTVL.

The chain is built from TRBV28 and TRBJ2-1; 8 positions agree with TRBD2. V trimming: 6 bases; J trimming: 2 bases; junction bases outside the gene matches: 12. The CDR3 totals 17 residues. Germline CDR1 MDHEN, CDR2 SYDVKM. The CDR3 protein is CASSRGGWGLTYNEQFF. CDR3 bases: TGTGCCAGCAGCCGCGGGGGGTGGGGCCTGACCTACAATGAGCAGTTCTTC.

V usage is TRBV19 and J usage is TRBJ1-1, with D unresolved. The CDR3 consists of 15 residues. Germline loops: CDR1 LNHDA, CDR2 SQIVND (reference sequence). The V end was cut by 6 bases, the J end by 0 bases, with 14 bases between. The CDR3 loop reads CASSYGVHMNTEAFF. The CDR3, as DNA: TGTGCCAGTAGCTACGGGGTACACATGAACACTGAAGCTTTCTTT.

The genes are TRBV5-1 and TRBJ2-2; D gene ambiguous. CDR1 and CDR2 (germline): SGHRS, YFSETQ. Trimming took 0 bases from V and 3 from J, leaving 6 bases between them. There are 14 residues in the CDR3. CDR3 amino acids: CASSLAVDTGELFF. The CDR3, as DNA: TGCGCCAGCAGCTTGGCCGTTGACACCGGGGAGCTGTTTTTT.

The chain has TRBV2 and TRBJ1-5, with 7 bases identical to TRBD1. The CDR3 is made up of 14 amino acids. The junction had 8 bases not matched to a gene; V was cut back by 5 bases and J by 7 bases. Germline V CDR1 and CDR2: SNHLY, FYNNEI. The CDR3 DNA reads TGTGCCAGCAGTCCAGGGGGAGCCGGACAGCCCCAGCATTTT. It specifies CASSPGGAGQPQHF.

CDR3 in amino acids: CASSEAWTGAEGYTF. CDR3 in DNA: TGTGCCAGCAGTGAAGCTTGGACGGGGGCGGAGGGCTACACCTTC. This sequence joins TRBV2 and TRBJ1-2, with a weak D call TRBD1 (6 bases). This CDR3 region has 15 residues. V shed 0 bases and J shed 8 bases, with 16 bases lying between them. From germline, CDR1 is SNHLY and CDR2 FYNNEI.

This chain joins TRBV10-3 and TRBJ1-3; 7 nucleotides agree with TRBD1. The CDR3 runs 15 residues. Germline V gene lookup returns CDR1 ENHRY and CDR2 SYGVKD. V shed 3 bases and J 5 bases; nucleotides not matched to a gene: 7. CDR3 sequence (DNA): TGTGCCATCAGTGACCCCGGACAGGATCGAAACACCATATATTTT. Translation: CAISDPGQDRNTIYF.

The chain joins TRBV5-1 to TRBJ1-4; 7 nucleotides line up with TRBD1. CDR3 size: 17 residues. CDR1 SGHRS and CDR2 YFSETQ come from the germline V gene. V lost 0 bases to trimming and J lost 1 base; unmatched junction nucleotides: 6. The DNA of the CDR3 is TGCGCCAGCAGCTTGGGGGCAGGGGGGAGAACTAATGAAAAACTGTTTTTT. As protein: CASSLGAGGRTNEKLFF.

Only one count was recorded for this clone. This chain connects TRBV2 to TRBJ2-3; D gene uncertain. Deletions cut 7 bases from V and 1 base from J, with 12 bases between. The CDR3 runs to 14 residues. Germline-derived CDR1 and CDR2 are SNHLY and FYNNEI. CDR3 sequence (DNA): TGTGCCAGCACCCAGACCCGCGGCACAGATACGCAGTATTTT. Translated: CASTQTRGTDTQYF.

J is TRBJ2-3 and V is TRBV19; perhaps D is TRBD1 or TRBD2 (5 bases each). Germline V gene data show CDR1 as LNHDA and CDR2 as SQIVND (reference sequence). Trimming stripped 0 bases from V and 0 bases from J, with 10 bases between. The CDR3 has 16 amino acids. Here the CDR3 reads CASSIEGDFSTDTQYF. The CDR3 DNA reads TGTGCCAGTAGTATAGAGGGGGATTTTAGCACAGATACGCAGTATTTT. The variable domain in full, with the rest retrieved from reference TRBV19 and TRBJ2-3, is DGGITQSPKYLFRKEGQNVTLSCEQNLNHDAMYWYRQDPGQGLRLIYYSQIVNDFQKGDIAEGYSVSREKKESFPLTVTSAQKNPTAFYLCASSIEGDFSTDTQYFGPGTRLTVL.

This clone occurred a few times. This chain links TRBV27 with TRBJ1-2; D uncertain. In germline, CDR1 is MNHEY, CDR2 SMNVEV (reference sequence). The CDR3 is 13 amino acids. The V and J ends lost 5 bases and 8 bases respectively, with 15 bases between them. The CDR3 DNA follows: TGTGCCAGCAGTCCGACACTGGCAAGCGGCTACACCTTC. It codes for CASSPTLASGYTF.